This TCR beta chain was profiled in a study of T-cell memory formation after mild COVID-19. In the study overall: Among the donors, TCR clusters were largely specific to each donor. The study's findings and limits: Some clones that responded turned up in pre-infection memory, which suggests that cross-reactive memory joined in.

Using constant-segment primers, 5'RACE produced TCR alpha and TCR beta cDNA libraries carrying sample barcodes and UMIs. MiXCR was run by TCRdb on the 5' RACE reads, yielding one entry per CDR3 protein. This table has fewer than 650,000 distinct CDR3 sequences, less than 25% appearing once. The CDR3 is made up of 16 amino acids. Germline V lookup: CDR1 DFQATT, CDR2 SNEGSKA (reference sequence). V lost 5 bases and J lost 5; bases outside the gene matches: 14. Turning to this clonotype: What it binds is unknown.

The sequence was collected from an adult woman who had mild COVID-19 (a few samples of this study predate the infection). Cell type and time point are not known. The rearrangement uses TRBV20-1 and TRBJ2-7; 11 bases match TRBD1. Sequencing input: PBMCs or a T cell subset sorted from them (not recorded which). CDR3 loop: CSAPTALRTGGHEQYF. The CDR3 nucleotides read TGCAGTGCTCCGACAGCCCTCAGGACAGGGGGCCACGAGCAGTACTTC.